This entry concerns a single T cell receptor (beta chain). This specimen belongs to a study of blood T cell repertoires in COVID-19. Study overall: Spain, Italy and the United States supplied samples that represented acute and convalescent COVID-19. The analysed material was cDNA or gDNA that came from T cells, B-cell-depleted T cells, or PBMCs.

V gave up 4 bases and J gave up 1 base, with 13 bases separating them. Germline CDR1 and CDR2: SQVTM and ANQGSEA. CDR3 size: 14 residues. How the authors handled the data: Reference gene primers were amplified, and this amplification served to estimate nucleated cell counts. The protocol was immunoSEQ multiplex PCR, while the TCRdb copy is restricted to in-frame clones and leaves out a portion. V and J calls and clone size are as listed in that table; D and trimming were resolved from the DNA. The sample contains approximately 82,000 clones, more than 75% of which appear only once. Input material: peripheral blood. This sequence joins TRBV29-1 and TRBJ1-1; possibly TRBD1 for D (5 bases). The TCR comes from a man between 45 and 60 years old with active or convalescent COVID-19. CDR3: CSVVLKTANTEAFF. The CDR3, as DNA: TGCAGCGTTGTATTGAAGACAGCGAACACTGAAGCTTTCTTT.